This entry lists 17 T cell receptor beta chains sequenced from one sample in a study of T cells expressing NK-cell markers. TCRdb processed the 5' RACE reads again and assigns one entry to each CDR3 protein, with no DNA. The specimen's table records about 190,000 distinct CDR3 sequences. Sample: blood T cells: a sorted CD56 or NKG2C T cell subset, CD4+ or CD8+ T cells, or bulk PBMC T cells (not recorded which). These receptor sequences come from a man aged 18 to 69 in good health.

This chain connects TRBV7-2 to TRBJ2-7; without DNA, the TCRdb call of TRBD1 cannot be checked. The germline V gene encodes CDR1 SGHTA and CDR2 FQGNSA. This CDR3 has 15 amino acids. This CDR3 reads CASSLGTGGPYEQYF.

The gene calls are TRBV29-1 and TRBJ2-7; TCRdb's assignment of TRBD1 cannot be checked, as there is no DNA. Germline CDR1 is SQVTM and CDR2 is ANQGSEA. The CDR3 covers 12 residues. This CDR3 reads CSGDRLADEQYF.

The chain couples TRBV27 to TRBJ2-7. CDR1 is MNHEY and CDR2 is SMNVEV in the germline V gene (reference sequence). This CDR3 has 11 residues. This CDR3 reads CASMGSVEQYF.

The V gene is TRBV7-9, the J gene TRBJ2-7; TCRdb selects TRBD2, and the lack of DNA leaves this call unchecked. Germline CDR1 SEHNR, CDR2 FQNEAQ (reference sequence). The CDR3 has 15 amino acids. The CDR3 is CASTGRTGAIYEQYF.

The V call is TRBV7-9, the J call TRBJ1-4; the TCRdb call, TRBD1, lacks DNA for checking. From germline, CDR1 is SEHNR and CDR2 FQNEAQ (reference sequence). The CDR3 is 15 residues long. This CDR3 is CASTAGVLFSEKLFF.

The CDR3 reads CASSSRQGILSEQYF. The chain couples TRBV7-9 to TRBJ2-7; absent DNA, TCRdb's TRBD1 call cannot be checked. The CDR3 is made up of 15 amino acids. CDR1 and CDR2 (germline): SEHNR, FQNEAQ (reference sequence).

This chain links TRBV5-6 with TRBJ2-7; TCRdb's assignment of TRBD2 cannot be checked, as there is no DNA. The germline CDR1 and CDR2 sequences are SGHDT and YYEEEE. This CDR3 has 13 residues. The CDR3 sequence: CASTSGTSGGSYF.

The V and J genes are TRBV9 and TRBJ2-2. Germline CDR1 is SGDLS and CDR2 is YYNGEE. This CDR3 contains 14 residues. CDR3 loop: CASSVGPESGELFF.

The chain couples TRBV7-6 to TRBJ2-5. The length of the CDR3 is 12 residues. The germline CDR1 and CDR2 sequences are SGHVS and FNYEAQ. The CDR3 is CASSTLLGAQYF. The full variable domain, completed using reference TRBV7-6 and TRBJ2-5, is GAGVSQSPRYKVTKRGQDVALRCDPISGHVSLYWYRQALGQGPEFLTYFNYEAQQDKSGLPNDRFSAERPEGSISTLTIQRTEQRDSAMYRCASSTLLGAQYFGPGTRLLVL.

The chain recombines TRBV18 with TRBJ2-7; TCRdb selects TRBD1, and the lack of DNA leaves this call unchecked. This CDR3 has 21 amino acids. CDR1 is KGHSH, CDR2 LQKENI, per germline. CDR3: CASSPQGADPHTKTHPNEQYF.

The chain joins TRBV27 to TRBJ2-7; TCRdb's D call, TRBD1, is unchecked because there is no DNA. The CDR3 has 15 amino acids. Germline V gives CDR1 MNHEY, CDR2 SMNVEV (reference sequence). CDR3 protein: CASSPPGRGYYEQYF.

This sequence joins TRBV7-9 and TRBJ1-2; there is no DNA to check the TCRdb D call of TRBD1. The CDR3 sequence is 12 residues long. Germline V gives CDR1 SEHNR, CDR2 FQNEAQ (reference sequence). The CDR3 loop is CASSITGNGYTF.

The rearrangement uses TRBV7-6 and TRBJ2-1; TCRdb's D call, TRBD1, is unchecked because there is no DNA. The V gene's germline CDR1 is SGHVS and CDR2 FNYEAQ. This CDR3 region has 17 residues. CDR3 region: CASSHRGADKSYNEQFF.

The chain carries TRBV4-1 and TRBJ2-7; TCRdb designates TRBD1, a call that cannot be tested without DNA. In germline, CDR1 is MGHRA, CDR2 YSYEKL. This CDR3 comprises 15 residues. The CDR3 reads CASSQGTGLPREQYF.

This chain uses TRBV7-8 with TRBJ1-3; the TCRdb D gene call, TRBD1, has no DNA to confirm it. The CDR3 has 18 amino acids. The germline V gene encodes CDR1 SGHVS and CDR2 FQNEAQ. The CDR3 sequence: CASSTPGQGISSGNTIYF.

The chain couples TRBV7-9 to TRBJ1-1; TCRdb proposes TRBD1, but this gene call is untestable without DNA. The CDR3 runs to 14 residues. Germline V gives CDR1 SEHNR, CDR2 FQNEAQ (reference sequence). The CDR3 loop reads CASSSPDRANGAFF.

This rearrangement joins TRBV5-1 to TRBJ1-2; TCRdb reports TRBD1, a call that lacks DNA to check it against. Germline values: CDR1 SGHRS, CDR2 YFSETQ. CDR3 size: 17 residues. The CDR3 sequence: CASSLSRTGVLGYGYTF.